This TCR beta chain was recorded in a study of post-analysis software for immune sequencing data. Overall study findings and caveats: Patients with multiple sclerosis recorded significantly lower normalized Chao1 diversity than controls, the study found.

Included in the TCR beta cDNA libraries were unique molecular identifiers. In TCRdb, the PCR reads were re-called with MiXCR into one record per CDR3 protein. The sample lists about 570,000 distinct CDR3 sequences, 30% to 40% occurring once. This clonotype showed up just a few times. Its antigen is currently unknown. The sample was blood. The receptor was derived from a girl aged 2-17 years with multiple sclerosis.

The CDR3 DNA reads TGTGCCAGCAGGCTGACAACTGAAGCTTTCTTT. Encoded protein: CASRLTTEAFF. The chain joins TRBV6-5 to TRBJ1-1, with D uncertain. This CDR3 is built from 11 residues. CDR1 is MNHEY, CDR2 SVGAGI, per germline. V was shortened by 6 bases and J by 5 bases, with 7 bases between the two germline ends.